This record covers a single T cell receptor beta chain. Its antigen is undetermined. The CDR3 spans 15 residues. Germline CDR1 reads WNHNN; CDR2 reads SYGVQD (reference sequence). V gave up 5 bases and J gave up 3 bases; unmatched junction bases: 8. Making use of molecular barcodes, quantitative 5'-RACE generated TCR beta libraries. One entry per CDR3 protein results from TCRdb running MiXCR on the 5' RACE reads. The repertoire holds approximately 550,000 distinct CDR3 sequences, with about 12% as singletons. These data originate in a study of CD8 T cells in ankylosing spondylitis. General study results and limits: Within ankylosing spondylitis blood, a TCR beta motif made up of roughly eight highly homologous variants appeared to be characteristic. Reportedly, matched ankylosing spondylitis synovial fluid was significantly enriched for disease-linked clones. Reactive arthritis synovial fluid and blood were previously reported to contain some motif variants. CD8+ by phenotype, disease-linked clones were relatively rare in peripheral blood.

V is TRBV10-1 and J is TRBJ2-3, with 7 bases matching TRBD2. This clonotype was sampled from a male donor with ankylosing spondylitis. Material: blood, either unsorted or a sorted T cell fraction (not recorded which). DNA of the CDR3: TGCGCCAGCAGTAGAGCGGGAAAGATGACAGATACGCAGTATTTT. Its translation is CASSRAGKMTDTQYF.